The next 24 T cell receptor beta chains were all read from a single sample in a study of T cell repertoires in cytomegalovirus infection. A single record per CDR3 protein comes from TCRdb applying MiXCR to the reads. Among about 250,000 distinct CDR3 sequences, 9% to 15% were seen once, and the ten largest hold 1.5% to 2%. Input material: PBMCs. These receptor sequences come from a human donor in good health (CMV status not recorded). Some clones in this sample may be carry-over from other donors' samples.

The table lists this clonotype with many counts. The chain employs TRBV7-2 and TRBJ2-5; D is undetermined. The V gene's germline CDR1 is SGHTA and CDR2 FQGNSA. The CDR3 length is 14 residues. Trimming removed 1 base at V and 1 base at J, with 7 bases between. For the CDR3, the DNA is TGTGCCAGCAGCTTAGTCGCGGCCCAAGAGACCCAGTACTTC. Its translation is CASSLVAAQETQYF.

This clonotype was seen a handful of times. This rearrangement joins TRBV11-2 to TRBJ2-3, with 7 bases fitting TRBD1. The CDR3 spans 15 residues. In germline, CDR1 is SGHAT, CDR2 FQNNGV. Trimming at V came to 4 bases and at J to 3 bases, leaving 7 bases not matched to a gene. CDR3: CASSSTGTATDTQYF. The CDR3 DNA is TGTGCCAGCAGCTCAACCGGGACAGCGACAGATACGCAGTATTTT.

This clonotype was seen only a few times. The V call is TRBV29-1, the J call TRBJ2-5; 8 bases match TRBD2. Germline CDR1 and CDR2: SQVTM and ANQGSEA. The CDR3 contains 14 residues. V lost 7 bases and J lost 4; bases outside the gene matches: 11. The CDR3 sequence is CSGRSGNPRETQYF. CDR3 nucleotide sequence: TGCAGCGGGCGTAGCGGGAACCCTAGAGAGACCCAGTACTTC.

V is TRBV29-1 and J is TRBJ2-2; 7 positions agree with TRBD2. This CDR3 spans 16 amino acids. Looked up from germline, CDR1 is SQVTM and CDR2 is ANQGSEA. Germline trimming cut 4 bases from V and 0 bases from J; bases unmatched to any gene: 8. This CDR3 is CSVGWLADPNTGELFF. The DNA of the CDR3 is TGCAGCGTTGGTTGGCTAGCGGATCCGAACACCGGGGAGCTGTTTTTT.

CDR3: CASSFPVGTEAFF. The CDR3 coding sequence is TGTGCCAGCAGCTTTCCGGTGGGTACTGAAGCTTTCTTT. V gene TRBV11-2 combines with J gene TRBJ1-1; D unresolved. Germline V CDR1 and CDR2: SGHAT, FQNNGV. Trimming stripped 3 bases from V and 5 bases from J, with 10 bases between. The CDR3 is made up of 13 amino acids.

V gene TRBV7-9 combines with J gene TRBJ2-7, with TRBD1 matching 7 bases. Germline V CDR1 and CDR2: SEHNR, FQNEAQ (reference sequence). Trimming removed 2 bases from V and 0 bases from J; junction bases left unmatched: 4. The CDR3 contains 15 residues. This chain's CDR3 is CASSLRTGASYEQYF. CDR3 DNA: TGTGCCAGCAGCTTACGCACAGGGGCCTCCTACGAGCAGTACTTC.

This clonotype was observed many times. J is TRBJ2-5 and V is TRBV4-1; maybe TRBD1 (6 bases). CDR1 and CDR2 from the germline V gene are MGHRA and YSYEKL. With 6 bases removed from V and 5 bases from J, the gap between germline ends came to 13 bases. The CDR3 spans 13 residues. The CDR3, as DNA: TGCGCCAGCAGTCGGACAGAGGGGGAGACCCAGTACTTC. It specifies CASSRTEGETQYF.

CDR3 sequence (DNA): TGTGCCAGCAGCCAGGAGGTCTTTACTGAAGCTTTCTTT. The encoded protein is CASSQEVFTEAFF. The chain is built from TRBV6-5 and TRBJ1-1; no clear D gene. V was clipped by 6 bases and J by 5 bases, with 13 bases between them. CDR3 length: 13 residues. CDR1 MNHEY and CDR2 SVGAGI come from the germline V gene.

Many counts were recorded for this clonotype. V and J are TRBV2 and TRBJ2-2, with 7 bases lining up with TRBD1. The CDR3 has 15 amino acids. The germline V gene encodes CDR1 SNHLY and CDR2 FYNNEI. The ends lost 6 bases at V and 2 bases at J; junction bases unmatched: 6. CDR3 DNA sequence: TGTGCCAGCAGCCCCCGGACAGGAAACACCGGGGAGCTGTTTTTT. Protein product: CASSPRTGNTGELFF.

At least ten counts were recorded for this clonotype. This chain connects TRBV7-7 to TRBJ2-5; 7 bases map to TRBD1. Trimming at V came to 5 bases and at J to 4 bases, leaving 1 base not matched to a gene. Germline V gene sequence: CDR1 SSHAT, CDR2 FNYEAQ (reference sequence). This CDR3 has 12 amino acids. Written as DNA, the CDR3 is TGTGCCAGCAGCCACAGGGGAGAGACCCAGTACTTC. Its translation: CASSHRGETQYF.

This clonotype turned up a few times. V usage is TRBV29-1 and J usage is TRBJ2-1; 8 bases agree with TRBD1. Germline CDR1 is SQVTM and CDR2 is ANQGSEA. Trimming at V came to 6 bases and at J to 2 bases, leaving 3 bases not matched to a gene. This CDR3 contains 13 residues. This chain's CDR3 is CSVPQGAYNEQFF. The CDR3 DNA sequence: TGCAGCGTCCCACAGGGGGCCTACAATGAGCAGTTCTTC.

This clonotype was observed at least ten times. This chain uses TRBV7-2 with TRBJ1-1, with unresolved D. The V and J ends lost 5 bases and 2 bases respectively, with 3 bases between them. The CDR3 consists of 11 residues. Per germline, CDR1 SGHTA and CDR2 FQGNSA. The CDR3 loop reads CASSTNTEAFF. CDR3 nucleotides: TGTGCCAGCAGCACAAACACTGAAGCTTTCTTT.

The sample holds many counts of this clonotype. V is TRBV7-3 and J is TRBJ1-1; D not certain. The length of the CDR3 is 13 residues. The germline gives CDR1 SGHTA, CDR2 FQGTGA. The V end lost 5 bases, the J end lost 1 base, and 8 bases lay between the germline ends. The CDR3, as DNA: TGTGCCAGCAGCCCCATGGGGAACACTGAAGCTTTCTTT. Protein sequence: CASSPMGNTEAFF. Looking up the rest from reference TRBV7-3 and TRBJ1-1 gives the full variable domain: GAGVSQTPSNKVTEKGKYVELRCDPISGHTALYWYRQSLGQGPEFLIYFQGTGAADDSGLPNDRFFAVRPEGSVSTLKIQRTERGDSAVYLCASSPMGNTEAFFGQGTRLTVV.

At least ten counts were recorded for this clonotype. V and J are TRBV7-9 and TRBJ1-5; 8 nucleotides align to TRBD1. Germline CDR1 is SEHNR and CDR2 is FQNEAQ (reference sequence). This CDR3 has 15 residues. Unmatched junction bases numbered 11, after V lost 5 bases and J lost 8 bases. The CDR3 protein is CASSRDTGGEKPQHF. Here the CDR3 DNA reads TGTGCCAGCAGCCGAGACACAGGGGGGGAGAAGCCCCAGCATTTT.

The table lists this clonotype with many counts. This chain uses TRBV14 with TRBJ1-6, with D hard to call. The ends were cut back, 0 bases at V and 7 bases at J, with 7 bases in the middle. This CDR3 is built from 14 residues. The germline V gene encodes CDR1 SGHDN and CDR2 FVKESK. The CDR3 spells CASSQEIRNSPLHF. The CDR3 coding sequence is TGTGCCAGCAGCCAAGAAATCCGGAATTCACCCCTCCACTTT.

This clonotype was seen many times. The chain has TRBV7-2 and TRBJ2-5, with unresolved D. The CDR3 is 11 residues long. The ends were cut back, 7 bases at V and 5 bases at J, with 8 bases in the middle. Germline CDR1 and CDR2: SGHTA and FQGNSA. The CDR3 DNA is TGTGCCAGCACCGCCAGGGAGACCCAGTACTTC. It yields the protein CASTARETQYF.

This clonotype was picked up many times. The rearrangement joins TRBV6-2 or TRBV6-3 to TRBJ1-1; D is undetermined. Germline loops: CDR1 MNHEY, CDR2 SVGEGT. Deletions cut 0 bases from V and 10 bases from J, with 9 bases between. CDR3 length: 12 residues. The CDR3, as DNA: TGTGCCAGCAGTTACTCGAAACTAGGAGCTTTCTTT. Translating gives CASSYSKLGAFF.

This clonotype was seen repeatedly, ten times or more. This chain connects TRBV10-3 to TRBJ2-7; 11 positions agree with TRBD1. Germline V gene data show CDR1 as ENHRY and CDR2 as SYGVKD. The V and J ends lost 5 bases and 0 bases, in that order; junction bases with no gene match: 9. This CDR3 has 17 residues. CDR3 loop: CAISPASGTGGSYEQYF. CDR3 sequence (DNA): TGTGCCATCAGTCCTGCTTCCGGGACAGGGGGCTCCTACGAGCAGTACTTC.

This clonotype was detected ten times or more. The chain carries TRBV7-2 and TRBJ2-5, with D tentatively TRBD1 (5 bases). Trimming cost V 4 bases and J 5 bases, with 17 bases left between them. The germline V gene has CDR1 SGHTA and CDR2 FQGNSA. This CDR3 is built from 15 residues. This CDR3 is CASSSVGVSGETQYF. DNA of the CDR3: TGTGCCAGCAGCTCCGTTGGGGTTTCAGGGGAGACCCAGTACTTC.

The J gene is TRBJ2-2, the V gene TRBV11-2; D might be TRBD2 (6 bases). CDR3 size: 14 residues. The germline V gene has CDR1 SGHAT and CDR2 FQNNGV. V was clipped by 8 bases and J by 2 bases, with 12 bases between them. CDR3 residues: CASSRDLNTGELFF. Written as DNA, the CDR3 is TGTGCCAGCTCGCGGGACCTCAACACCGGGGAGCTGTTTTTT.

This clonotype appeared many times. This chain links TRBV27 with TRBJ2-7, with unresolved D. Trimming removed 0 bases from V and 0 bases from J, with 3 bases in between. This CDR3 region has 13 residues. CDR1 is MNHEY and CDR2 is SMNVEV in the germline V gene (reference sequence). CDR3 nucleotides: TGTGCCAGCAGTTTATCCCCCTCCTACGAGCAGTACTTC. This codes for CASSLSPSYEQYF.

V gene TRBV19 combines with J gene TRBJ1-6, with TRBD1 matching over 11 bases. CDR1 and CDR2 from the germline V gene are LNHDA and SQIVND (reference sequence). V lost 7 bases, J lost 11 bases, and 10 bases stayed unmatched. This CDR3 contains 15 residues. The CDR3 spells CASTRTGGAGAPLHF. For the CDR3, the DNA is TGTGCCAGTACCCGGACAGGGGGCGCCGGGGCACCCCTCCACTTT.

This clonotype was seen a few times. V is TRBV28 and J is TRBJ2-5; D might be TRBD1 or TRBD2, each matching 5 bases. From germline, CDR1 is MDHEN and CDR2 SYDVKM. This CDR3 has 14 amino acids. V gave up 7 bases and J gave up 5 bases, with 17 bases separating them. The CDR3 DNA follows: TGTGCCAGCACCTTTTTTGGGGACGAGGAGACCCAGTACTTC. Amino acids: CASTFFGDEETQYF.

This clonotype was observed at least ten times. The CDR3 bases are TGTGCCAGCAGCTTAGCTACAGGGGCGTACAATGAGCAGTTCTTC. It encodes CASSLATGAYNEQFF. This chain connects TRBV7-2 to TRBJ2-1; 7 nucleotides align to TRBD1. V lost 0 bases and J lost 4; bases outside the gene matches: 3. From germline, CDR1 is SGHTA and CDR2 FQGNSA. The length of the CDR3 is 15 residues.